This T cell receptor beta chain was observed in a study of CD8 T cells in ankylosing spondylitis. Broader study findings: Characteristic of ankylosing spondylitis blood, it appeared, was a TCR beta motif comprising several highly homologous variants.

Trimming removed 6 bases from V and 3 bases from J; junction bases left unmatched: 4. The length of the CDR3 is 14 residues. Germline assignment: CDR1 SGHDT and CDR2 YYEEEE. The table lists this clonotype with a few counts. What it binds is not known. Each CDR3 protein is one row after TCRdb ran MiXCR on the 5' RACE reads. In the table there are 650,000 to 800,000 distinct CDR3 sequences, roughly 19% of which are singletons. Sequenced material: blood, either unsorted or a sorted T cell fraction (not recorded which). This chain uses TRBV5-6 with TRBJ2-1, with TRBD2 matching 9 bases. This TCR was sampled from a male donor with ankylosing spondylitis. The CDR3 here is CASKLRGGYNEQFF. DNA of the CDR3: TGTGCCAGCAAGTTGCGGGGGGGCTACAATGAGCAGTTCTTC.